This T cell receptor beta chain came from a study of blood T cell repertoires in COVID-19. Study at large: COVID-19 samples from acute and convalescent phases originated in the United States, Italy and Spain. Sources were T cells, B-cell-depleted T cells, or PBMCs; the material itself was cDNA or gDNA.

Per the study methods: Reference gene primer amplification gave nucleated cell count estimates. The table came from immunoSEQ multiplex PCR; TCRdb's copy has only in-frame clones and leaves some out. V and J calls plus clone size are reproduced from that table; the DNA served to infer D and trimming. Among about 170,000 clones, 87% were seen once, and the ten largest hold 1.5% to 2%. In this sample, this clone turned up once. From germline, CDR1 is GTSNPN and CDR2 SVGIG (reference sequence). The CDR3 has 12 residues. Trimming removed 5 bases from V and 6 bases from J, with 14 bases in between. J is TRBJ2-7 and V is TRBV30, with unresolved D. Sequences were obtained from peripheral blood. The clonotype originates from a woman aged 45 to 65 with acute or convalescent COVID-19. The CDR3 bases are TGTGCCTGGTCCTCGACATTAATCGAGCAGTACTTC. Translating gives CAWSSTLIEQYF. The variable domain in full, completed from reference TRBV30 and TRBJ2-7, reads SQTIHQWPATLVQPVGSPLSLECTVEGTSNPNLYWYRQAAGRGLQLLFYSVGIGQISSEVPQNLSASRPQDRQFILSSKKLLLSDSGFYLCAWSSTLIEQYFGPGTRLTVT.